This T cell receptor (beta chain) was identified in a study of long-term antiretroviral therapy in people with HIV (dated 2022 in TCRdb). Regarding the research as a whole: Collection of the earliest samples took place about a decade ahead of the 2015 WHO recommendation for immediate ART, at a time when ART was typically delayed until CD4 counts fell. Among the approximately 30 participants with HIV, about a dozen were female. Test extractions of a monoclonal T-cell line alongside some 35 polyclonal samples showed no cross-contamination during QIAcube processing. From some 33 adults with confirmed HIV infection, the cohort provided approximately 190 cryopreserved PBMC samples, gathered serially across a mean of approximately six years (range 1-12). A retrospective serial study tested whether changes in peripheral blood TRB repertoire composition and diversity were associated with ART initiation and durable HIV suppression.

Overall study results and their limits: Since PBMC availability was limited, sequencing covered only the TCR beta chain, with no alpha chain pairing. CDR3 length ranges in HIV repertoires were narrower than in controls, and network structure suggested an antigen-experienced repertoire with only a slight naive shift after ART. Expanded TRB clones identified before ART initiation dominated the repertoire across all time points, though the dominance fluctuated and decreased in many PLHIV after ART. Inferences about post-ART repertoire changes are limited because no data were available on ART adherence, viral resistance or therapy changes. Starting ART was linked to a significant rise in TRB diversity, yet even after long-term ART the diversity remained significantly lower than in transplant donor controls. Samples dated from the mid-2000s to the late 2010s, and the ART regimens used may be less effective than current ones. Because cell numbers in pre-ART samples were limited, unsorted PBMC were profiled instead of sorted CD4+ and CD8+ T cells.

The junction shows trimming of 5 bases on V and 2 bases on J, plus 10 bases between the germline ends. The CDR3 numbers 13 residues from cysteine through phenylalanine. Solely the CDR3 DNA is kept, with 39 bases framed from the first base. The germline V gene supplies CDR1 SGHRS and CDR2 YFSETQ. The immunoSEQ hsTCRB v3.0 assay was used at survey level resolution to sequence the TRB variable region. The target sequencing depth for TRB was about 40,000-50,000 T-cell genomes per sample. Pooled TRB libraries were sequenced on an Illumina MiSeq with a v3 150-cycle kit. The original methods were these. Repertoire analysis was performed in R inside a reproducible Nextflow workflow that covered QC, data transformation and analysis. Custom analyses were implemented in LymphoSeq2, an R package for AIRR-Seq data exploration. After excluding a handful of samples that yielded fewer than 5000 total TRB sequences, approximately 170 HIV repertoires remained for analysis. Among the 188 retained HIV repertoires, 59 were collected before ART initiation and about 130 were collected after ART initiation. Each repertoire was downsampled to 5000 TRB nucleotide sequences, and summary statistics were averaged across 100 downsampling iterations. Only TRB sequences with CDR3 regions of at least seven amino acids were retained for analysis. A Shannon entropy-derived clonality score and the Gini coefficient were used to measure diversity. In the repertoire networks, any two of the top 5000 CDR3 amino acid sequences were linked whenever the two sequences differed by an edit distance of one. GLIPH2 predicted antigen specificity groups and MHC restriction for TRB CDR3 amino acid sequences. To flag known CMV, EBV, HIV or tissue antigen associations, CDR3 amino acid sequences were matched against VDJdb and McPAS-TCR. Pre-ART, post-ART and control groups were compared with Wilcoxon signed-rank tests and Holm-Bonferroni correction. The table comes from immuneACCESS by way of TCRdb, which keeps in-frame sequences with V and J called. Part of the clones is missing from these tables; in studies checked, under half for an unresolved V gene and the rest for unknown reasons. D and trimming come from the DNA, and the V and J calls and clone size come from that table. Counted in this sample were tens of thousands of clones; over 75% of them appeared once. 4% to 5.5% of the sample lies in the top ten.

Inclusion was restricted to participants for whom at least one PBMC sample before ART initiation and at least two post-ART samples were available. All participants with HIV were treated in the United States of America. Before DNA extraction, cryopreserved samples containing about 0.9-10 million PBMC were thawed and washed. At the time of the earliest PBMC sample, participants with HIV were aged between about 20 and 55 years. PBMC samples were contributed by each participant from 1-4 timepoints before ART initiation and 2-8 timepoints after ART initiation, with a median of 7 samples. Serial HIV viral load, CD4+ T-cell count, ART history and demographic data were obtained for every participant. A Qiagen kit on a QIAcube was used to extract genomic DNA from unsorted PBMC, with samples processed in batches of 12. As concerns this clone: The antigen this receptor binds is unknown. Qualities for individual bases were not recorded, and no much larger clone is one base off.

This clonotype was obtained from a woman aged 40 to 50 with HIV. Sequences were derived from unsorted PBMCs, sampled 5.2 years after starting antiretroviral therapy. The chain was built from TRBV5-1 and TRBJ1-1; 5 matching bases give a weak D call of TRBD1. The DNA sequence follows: TGCGCCAGCAGAAGGCAGGGCAACACTGAAGCTTTCTTT. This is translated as CASRRQGNTEAFF.